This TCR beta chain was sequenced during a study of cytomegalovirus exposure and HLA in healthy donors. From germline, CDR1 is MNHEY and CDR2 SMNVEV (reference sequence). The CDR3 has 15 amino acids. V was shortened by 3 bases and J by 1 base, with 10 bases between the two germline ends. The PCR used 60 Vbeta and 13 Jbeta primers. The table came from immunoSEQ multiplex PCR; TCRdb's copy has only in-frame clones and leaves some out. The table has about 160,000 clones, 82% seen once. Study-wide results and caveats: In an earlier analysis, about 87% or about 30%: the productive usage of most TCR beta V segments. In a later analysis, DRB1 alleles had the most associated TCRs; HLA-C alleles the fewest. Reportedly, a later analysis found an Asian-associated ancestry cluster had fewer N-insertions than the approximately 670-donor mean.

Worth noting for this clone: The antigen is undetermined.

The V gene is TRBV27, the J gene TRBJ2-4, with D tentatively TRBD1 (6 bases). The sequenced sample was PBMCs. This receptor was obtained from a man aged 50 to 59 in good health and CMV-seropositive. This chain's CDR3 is CASSFAGEAKNIQYF. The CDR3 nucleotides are TGTGCCAGCAGTTTTGCAGGGGAGGCCAAAAACATTCAGTACTTC.